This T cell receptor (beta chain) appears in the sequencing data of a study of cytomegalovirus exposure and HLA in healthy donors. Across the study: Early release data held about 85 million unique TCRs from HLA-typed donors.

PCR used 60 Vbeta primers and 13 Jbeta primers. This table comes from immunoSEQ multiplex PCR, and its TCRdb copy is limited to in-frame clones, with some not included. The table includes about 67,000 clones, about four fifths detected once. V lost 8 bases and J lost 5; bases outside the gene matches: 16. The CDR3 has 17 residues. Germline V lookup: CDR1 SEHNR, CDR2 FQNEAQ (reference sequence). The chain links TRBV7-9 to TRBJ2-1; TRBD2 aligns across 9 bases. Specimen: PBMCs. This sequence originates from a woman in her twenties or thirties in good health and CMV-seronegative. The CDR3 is CASGPTGAGGSNNEQFF. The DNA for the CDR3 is TGTGCCAGCGGCCCCACGGGGGCGGGAGGGTCGAACAATGAGCAGTTCTTC.